The 14 T cell receptor beta chains listed next were all sequenced from one sample in a study of cytomegalovirus exposure and HLA in healthy donors. Clones were read by immunoSEQ multiplex PCR, and TCRdb kept only the in-frame ones, dropping some. The table includes about 280,000 clones, approximately 86% detected once. The sequenced sample consisted of PBMCs. Source of these receptors: a woman aged 18-29 years in good health and CMV-seronegative.

V and J are TRBV5-4 and TRBJ2-7; 7 nucleotides match TRBD1. CDR1 is SGHNT and CDR2 is YYREEE in the germline V gene (reference sequence). This CDR3 has 12 residues. The J segment lost 3 bases and the V segment lost 4 bases, leaving 1 base of the junction unmatched. For the CDR3, the DNA is TGTGCCAGCAGCCGACAGGGCTACGAGCAGTACTTC. The encoded protein is CASSRQGYEQYF.

The genes are TRBV21-1 and TRBJ1-1. TRBV21-1 constitutes a pseudogene. This CDR3 is 11 amino acids long. The CDR3, as DNA: TGTGCCATTAAGCCGCGTATTGAAGCTTTCTTT. It codes for CAIKPRIEAFF.

The V call is TRBV19, the J call TRBJ1-5, with 10 bases matching TRBD1. V gave up 7 bases and J gave up 2 bases; unmatched junction bases: 11. This CDR3 has 17 amino acids. The germline V gene encodes CDR1 LNHDA and CDR2 SQIVND (reference sequence). The CDR3 is CASTLLRGTGGNQPQHF. The CDR3 coding sequence is TGTGCCAGTACCCTCCTAAGGGGGACAGGGGGCAATCAGCCCCAGCATTTT.

This clone came up a few times. The V gene is TRBV7-2, the J gene TRBJ1-1; no reliable D call. V shed 2 bases and J shed 1 base, with 14 bases lying between them. The CDR3 covers 16 residues. In germline, CDR1 is SGHTA, CDR2 FQGNSA. CDR3 nucleotides: TGTGCCAGCAGCTTACATCGGGGAGTCGAGAACACTGAAGCTTTCTTT. Amino acid sequence: CASSLHRGVENTEAFF.

The chain has TRBV27 and TRBJ2-2, with a possible D match to TRBD2 (5 bases). The CDR3 loop spans 15 amino acids. Germline loops: CDR1 MNHEY, CDR2 SMNVEV (reference sequence). Between the trimmed V and J ends, which lost 3 bases and 0 bases, there was a span of 8 bases. The DNA for the CDR3 is TGTGCCAGCAGTTTGAGGGCCGCGAACACCGGGGAGCTGTTTTTT. It is translated as CASSLRAANTGELFF.

This clone was counted a single time. The chain has TRBV5-1 and TRBJ2-1; TRBD1 matches at 12 bases. Germline values: CDR1 SGHRS, CDR2 YFSETQ. V lost 4 bases, J lost 5 bases, and 19 bases stayed unmatched. This CDR3 is 20 amino acids long. This CDR3 is CASSPRPGTGGRGDHNEQFF. CDR3 sequence (DNA): TGCGCCAGCAGCCCGAGGCCCGGGACAGGGGGCCGGGGGGATCACAATGAGCAGTTCTTC.

V gene TRBV5-1 combines with J gene TRBJ2-3, with 8 bases matching TRBD2. In germline, CDR1 is SGHRS, CDR2 YFSETQ. The V and J ends lost 2 bases and 6 bases, in that order; junction bases with no gene match: 5. The CDR3 runs to 14 residues. CDR3 DNA: TGCGCCAGCAGCTTCGGACTAGCCTACGATACGCAGTATTTT. This codes for CASSFGLAYDTQYF.

This clone was seen just once. The rearrangement joins TRBV25-1 to TRBJ2-7; possible D gene TRBD2, 5 bases. V was shortened by 7 bases and J by 5 bases, with 15 bases between the two germline ends. There are 13 residues in the CDR3. Germline CDR1 MGHDK, CDR2 SYGVNS. The CDR3 DNA sequence: TGTGCCAGCACGGGGTTCGAGAACAACGAGCAGTACTTC. It translates to CASTGFENNEQYF.

This chain joins TRBV13 and TRBJ1-2; TRBD1 matches 10 bases. The CDR3 contains 14 residues. Per the germline V gene, CDR1 is PRHDT and CDR2 is FYEKMQ (reference sequence). Trimming at V came to 3 bases and at J to 4 bases, leaving 2 bases not matched to a gene. In nucleotides, the CDR3 is TGTGCCAGCAGCTTCGGGACAGGGGTCTATGGCTACACCTTC. Its protein product is CASSFGTGVYGYTF. The full variable domain, with the rest looked up from reference TRBV13 and TRBJ1-2, is AAGVIQSPRHLIKEKRETATLKCYPIPRHDTVYWYQQGPGQDPQFLISFYEKMQSDKGSIPDRFSAQQFSDYHSELNMSSLELGDSALYFCASSFGTGVYGYTFGSGTRLTVV.

The rearrangement links TRBV18 to TRBJ2-2, with 7 nucleotides matching TRBD1. J gave up 5 bases and V 3 bases, and 9 bases lay outside the gene matches. This CDR3 spans 16 amino acids. Germline lookup yields CDR1 KGHSH and CDR2 LQKENI. The CDR3 DNA sequence: TGTGCCAGCTCACCGCAATTCACAGGGGCGACCGGGGAGCTGTTTTTT. Residues: CASSPQFTGATGELFF.

V gene TRBV11-2 combines with J gene TRBJ1-1; 9 bases line up with TRBD1. The ends lost 4 bases at V and 5 bases at J; junction bases unmatched: 11. The CDR3 totals 16 residues. CDR1 and CDR2 (germline): SGHAT, FQNNGV. As DNA, the CDR3 is TGTGCCAGCAGCTCCGGGACAGGGAATAGGCGAACTGAAGCTTTCTTT. Translated, it gives CASSSGTGNRRTEAFF.

This clone has only one observation. This chain links TRBV5-4 with TRBJ2-2; the D gene is possibly TRBD1 (6 bases). V was clipped by 2 bases and J by 7 bases, with 12 bases between them. The germline V gene has CDR1 SGHNT and CDR2 YYREEE (reference sequence). The CDR3 has 14 residues. This chain's CDR3 is CASSFAGAGGELFF. The CDR3 bases are TGTGCCAGCAGCTTCGCAGGGGCGGGCGGGGAGCTGTTTTTT.

The chain uses TRBV13 and TRBJ2-1; 12 nucleotides match TRBD2. The CDR3 totals 15 residues. V lost 6 bases and J lost 4; bases outside the gene matches: 4. Germline-derived CDR1 and CDR2 are PRHDT and FYEKMQ (reference sequence). This CDR3 reads CASSSLAGGYNEQFF. The CDR3 nucleotides are TGTGCCAGCAGTTCACTAGCGGGGGGTTACAATGAGCAGTTCTTC.

The chain links TRBV9 to TRBJ2-2; TRBD2 is a possible D gene (6 bases). V lost 4 bases and J 8 bases, leaving 18 bases between the germline ends. The germline gives CDR1 SGDLS, CDR2 YYNGEE. The CDR3 has 15 residues. The CDR3 loop is CASSSPVGGKGELFF. The CDR3 DNA follows: TGTGCCAGCAGCTCCCCGGTGGGGGGAAAAGGGGAGCTGTTTTTT.